This is a list of T cell receptor beta chains from one sample in a study of T cells in narcolepsy. Clones were read by immunoSEQ multiplex PCR, and TCRdb kept only the in-frame ones, dropping some. The repertoire has under 8,500 clones, 61% of them found once; the top ten carry about a fifth. Sequencing input: CD45RA- memory CD8+ T cells from PBMCs. These receptor sequences come from a human donor with narcolepsy. CDR3s include the opening cysteine and the closing phenylalanine or tryptophan. Fields, in order: clone size, V gene, J gene, D gene, CDR3 protein, CDR3 DNA. The D gene is left open where the match is weak. Size is omitted from some rows. Given values are once, few, many or a class for expanded clones.

>-|TRBV9|TRBJ2-2|TRBD1
CASSVPGGAPDTGELFF
TGTGCCAGCAGCGTGCCAGGGGGCGCCCCGGACACCGGGGAGCTGTTTTTT
>few|TRBV19|TRBJ2-1|TRBD2
CASRTSGGQAHNEQFF
TGTGCCAGTCGGACTAGCGGGGGCCAAGCACACAATGAGCAGTTCTTC
>-|TRBV4-3|TRBJ2-7|TRBD1
CASSRDYGTGGHEQYF
TGCGCCAGCAGCCGCGATTACGGGACAGGGGGACACGAGCAGTACTTC
>few|TRBV19|TRBJ2-4|-
CASSISVGKLAKNIQYF
TGTGCCAGTAGTATCTCCGTCGGAAAACTAGCCAAAAACATTCAGTACTTC
>few|TRBV6-1|TRBJ2-1|-
CASSEARLGTFPREQFF
TGTGCCAGCAGTGAAGCCCGTCTCGGGACTTTTCCCCGGGAGCAGTTCTTC
>-|TRBV4-1|TRBJ2-7|-
CASSQDPGQTLTYEQYF
TGCGCCAGCAGCCAAGACCCCGGACAGACGTTAACCTACGAGCAGTACTTC
>-|TRBV7-2|TRBJ2-7|-
CASSLGTGYEQYF
TGTGCCAGCAGCTTAGGGACTGGATACGAGCAGTACTTC
>-|TRBV6-4|TRBJ2-3|-
CASSDRGGTDTQYF
TGTGCCAGCAGTGACAGGGGGGGCACAGATACGCAGTATTTT
>-|TRBV11-2|TRBJ1-2|-
CASSSGANYGYTF
TGTGCCAGCAGCTCGGGGGCTAACTATGGCTACACCTTC
>-|TRBV30|TRBJ1-2|-
CAWELGTNYGYTF
TGTGCCTGGGAACTCGGAACTAACTATGGCTACACCTTC
>-|TRBV19|TRBJ1-1|-
CASSPPGQPYTEAFF
TGTGCCAGTAGTCCTCCTGGGCAGCCTTATACTGAAGCTTTCTTT
>few|TRBV6-4|TRBJ2-1|-
CASSETRNNEQFF
TGTGCCAGCAGTGAGACGAGAAACAATGAGCAGTTCTTC
>-|TRBV9|TRBJ1-4|TRBD1
CASSDPGQGAFNEKLFF
TGTGCCAGCAGCGACCCGGGACAGGGGGCCTTTAATGAAAAACTGTTTTTT
>-|TRBV19|TRBJ2-2|TRBD1
CASSRDRGAGELFF
TGTGCCAGTAGCCGGGACAGGGGAGCGGGGGAGCTGTTTTTT
>-|TRBV13|TRBJ2-7|-
CPSSSRGIGGPNSYEQYF
TGCCCCAGCAGCTCTAGGGGGATAGGGGGGCCTAACTCCTACGAGCAGTACTTC
>once|TRBV7-8|TRBJ2-3|-
CASSLAGSSTDTQYF
TGTGCCAGCAGCTTAGCGGGGTCTAGCACAGATACGCAGTATTTT
>-|TRBV6-1|TRBJ2-1|-
CASKPPGTSYNEQFF
TGTGCCAGCAAGCCCCCCGGGACATCCTACAATGAGCAGTTCTTC
>-|TRBV7-9|TRBJ2-7|-
CASSPVAGQPGDSYEQYF
TGTGCCAGCAGCCCCGTTGCGGGGCAGCCGGGGGATTCCTACGAGCAGTACTTC
>few|TRBV19|TRBJ1-1|-
CASLSRGLGARTEAFF
TGTGCCAGTCTCTCCCGGGGTCTGGGGGCGAGGACTGAAGCTTTCTTT
>-|TRBV4-1|TRBJ2-7|TRBD1
CASSQDRDRPSYEQYF
TGCGCCAGCAGCCAAGACCGGGACAGGCCCTCCTACGAGCAGTACTTC
>large|TRBV7-6|TRBJ2-3|-
CASSLEGTDTQYF
TGTGCCAGCAGCTTAGAGGGGACAGATACGCAGTATTTT
>-|TRBV30|TRBJ1-1|-
CAWSPGVGEAFF
TGTGCCTGGAGTCCCGGGGTTGGGGAAGCTTTCTTT
>few|TRBV4-3|TRBJ2-3|-
CASSQSMDLTDTQYF
TGCGCCAGCAGCCAATCGATGGACTTGACAGATACGCAGTATTTT
>-|TRBV5-4|TRBJ2-2|-
CASSSGTGRNTGELFF
TGTGCCAGCAGCTCGGGAACCGGGCGGAACACCGGGGAGCTGTTTTTT
>-|TRBV27|TRBJ2-7|TRBD1
CASTSVDRVYEQYF
TGTGCCAGCACCAGCGTAGACAGGGTCTACGAGCAGTACTTC
>-|TRBV4-2|TRBJ2-3|-
CASSQDLGTDTQYF
TGTGCCAGCAGCCAAGATCTGGGGACGGATACGCAGTATTTT
>-|TRBV12-5|TRBJ2-5|TRBD1
CASERGTDQETQYF
TGTGCTAGTGAACGTGGGACAGATCAAGAGACCCAGTACTTC
>-|TRBV11-2|TRBJ2-4|-
CASSLGGRGYIQYF
TGTGCCAGCAGCTTAGGGGGGCGCGGATACATTCAGTACTTC
>-|TRBV9|TRBJ2-5|-
CASGPSWGWETQYF
TGTGCCAGCGGTCCCTCGTGGGGGTGGGAGACCCAGTACTTC
>few|TRBV4-3|TRBJ2-3|TRBD2
CASSQDLAGGTDTQYF
TGCGCCAGCAGCCAAGATCTAGCGGGGGGCACAGATACGCAGTATTTT
>few|TRBV10-3|TRBJ2-7|-
CAISESLYEQYF
TGTGCCATCAGTGAGTCGCTCTACGAGCAGTACTTC
>few|TRBV11-3|TRBJ2-1|-
CASSPTTAAYNEQFF
TGTGCCAGCAGCCCAACGACAGCGGCCTACAATGAGCAGTTCTTC
>-|TRBV7-9|TRBJ2-3|-
CASSLVQDVTDTQYF
TGTGCCAGCAGCTTAGTACAGGATGTCACAGATACGCAGTATTTT
>-|TRBV29-1|TRBJ2-2|-
CSVEGNTGELFF
TGCAGCGTTGAAGGGAACACCGGGGAGCTGTTTTTT
>few|TRBV7-9|TRBJ1-5|TRBD1
CASSLVNRGQYNQPQHF
TGTGCCAGCAGCTTAGTCAACAGGGGACAGTACAATCAGCCCCAGCATTTT
>-|TRBV7-4|TRBJ1-4|-
CASSLAGIGGEKLFF
TGTGCCAGCAGCTTGGCAGGAATTGGGGGTGAAAAACTGTTTTTT
>-|TRBV6-1|TRBJ1-1|-
CASIGGGPEAFF
TGTGCCAGCATCGGAGGGGGACCTGAAGCTTTTTTT